These T cell receptor beta chains were read from a single sample in a study of blood T cell repertoires in COVID-19. Measured with immunoSEQ multiplex PCR; TCRdb has only the in-frame clones, and not every one. The table lists about 240,000 clones, around 85% of them singletons. Sample: peripheral blood. These receptors came from a woman of 80 years or more with acute or convalescent COVID-19. Both conserved end residues are part of each CDR3. Each record gives: J gene, clone size, V gene, D gene, CDR3 protein, CDR3 DNA. D genes are given only for firm matches. Only some rows state a clone size, as once, few, many or a class for expanded clones.

j_call: TRBJ1-2; clone_size: once; v_call: TRBV27; d_call: TRBD1; cdr3_aa: CASSPPYTQGAAGYTF; cdr3_nt: TGTGCCAGCAGTCCACCCTACACCCAGGGGGCGGCTGGCTACACCTTC
j_call: TRBJ1-4; clone_size: .; v_call: TRBV19; d_call: TRBD1; cdr3_aa: CASSNRGNEKLFF; cdr3_nt: TGTGCCAGTAGCAACAGGGGAAATGAAAAACTGTTTTTT
j_call: TRBJ2-3; clone_size: .; v_call: TRBV5-4; d_call: .; cdr3_aa: CASSLGGRYTDTQYF; cdr3_nt: TGTGCCAGCAGCTTGGGAGGGAGGTACACAGATACGCAGTATTTT
j_call: TRBJ2-5; clone_size: .; v_call: TRBV5-1; d_call: TRBD1; cdr3_aa: CASSLSGTGRETQYF; cdr3_nt: TGCGCCAGCAGCTTGTCCGGGACAGGGAGGGAGACCCAGTACTTC
j_call: TRBJ2-2; clone_size: .; v_call: TRBV5-1; d_call: TRBD2; cdr3_aa: CASSSMAGGPGELFF; cdr3_nt: TGCGCCAGCAGCTCCATGGCGGGGGGGCCCGGGGAGCTGTTTTTT
j_call: TRBJ2-2; clone_size: .; v_call: TRBV9; d_call: TRBD1; cdr3_aa: CASSVTGGTGELFF; cdr3_nt: TGTGCCAGCAGCGTAACAGGGGGCACCGGGGAGCTGTTTTTT
j_call: TRBJ2-1; clone_size: .; v_call: TRBV5-5; d_call: TRBD2; cdr3_aa: CASSLTGTTRANEQFF; cdr3_nt: TGTGCCAGCAGCTTGACGGGGACTACTCGCGCTAATGAGCAGTTCTTC
j_call: TRBJ1-1; clone_size: .; v_call: TRBV28; d_call: .; cdr3_aa: CASSWNRENFVNTEAFF; cdr3_nt: TGTGCCAGCAGTTGGAACAGGGAAAATTTTGTGAACACTGAAGCTTTCTTT
j_call: TRBJ1-2; clone_size: .; v_call: TRBV6-5; d_call: TRBD1; cdr3_aa: CASSPRDRVGGGYTF; cdr3_nt: TGTGCCAGCAGTCCCCGGGACAGGGTAGGCGGCGGCTACACCTTC
j_call: TRBJ1-2; clone_size: .; v_call: TRBV21-1; d_call: .; cdr3_aa: CASSQGACGYTF; cdr3_nt: TGTGCCAGCAGCCAGGGGGCCTGTGGCTACACCTTC
j_call: TRBJ2-2; clone_size: .; v_call: TRBV4-2; d_call: TRBD2; cdr3_aa: CASSLSGGNTGELFF; cdr3_nt: TGTGCCAGCAGCCTAAGCGGGGGGAACACCGGGGAGCTGTTTTTT
j_call: TRBJ1-1; clone_size: few; v_call: TRBV5-1; d_call: TRBD1; cdr3_aa: CASSDGQGGTEAFF; cdr3_nt: TGCGCCAGCAGCGACGGACAGGGGGGCACTGAAGCTTTCTTT
j_call: TRBJ2-5; clone_size: once; v_call: TRBV7-8; d_call: TRBD1; cdr3_aa: CASSLQDRAGGTQYF; cdr3_nt: TGTGCCAGCAGCTTACAGGACAGGGCCGGAGGGACCCAGTACTTC
j_call: TRBJ1-4; clone_size: .; v_call: TRBV5-1; d_call: TRBD1; cdr3_aa: CASSAGTAINEKLFF; cdr3_nt: TGCGCCAGCAGCGCCGGGACAGCCATTAATGAAAAACTGTTTTTT
j_call: TRBJ2-5; clone_size: .; v_call: TRBV6-1; d_call: .; cdr3_aa: CASSESRRGGRETQYF; cdr3_nt: TGTGCCAGCAGTGAAAGTAGGAGGGGGGGCCGGGAGACCCAGTACTTC
j_call: TRBJ2-6; clone_size: .; v_call: TRBV11-2; d_call: TRBD1; cdr3_aa: CASSADRPRAGANVLTF; cdr3_nt: TGTGCCAGCAGCGCGGACAGGCCAAGGGCTGGGGCCAACGTCCTGACTTTC
j_call: TRBJ2-5; clone_size: .; v_call: TRBV14; d_call: TRBD1; cdr3_aa: CASSSQDRARETQYF; cdr3_nt: TGTGCCAGCAGCTCCCAGGACAGGGCACGGGAGACCCAGTACTTC
j_call: TRBJ1-2; clone_size: once; v_call: TRBV6-5; d_call: TRBD1; cdr3_aa: CASSPAQGNNGYTF; cdr3_nt: TGTGCCAGCAGCCCCGCACAGGGGAATAATGGCTACACCTTC
j_call: TRBJ1-2; clone_size: .; v_call: TRBV5-1; d_call: TRBD1; cdr3_aa: CASSLDPTGANYYGYTF; cdr3_nt: TGCGCCAGCAGCTTGGACCCGACAGGGGCGAACTACTATGGCTACACCTTC
j_call: TRBJ2-1; clone_size: .; v_call: TRBV3-1/TRBV3-2; d_call: TRBD2; cdr3_aa: CASSQGRFSGGLKGEQFF; cdr3_nt: TGTGCCAGCAGCCAAGGGCGTTTTAGCGGGGGCCTTAAAGGTGAGCAGTTCTTC
j_call: TRBJ2-2; clone_size: few; v_call: TRBV5-6; d_call: TRBD1; cdr3_aa: CASSQRGTGDTGELFF; cdr3_nt: TGTGCCAGCAGCCAACGGGGGACAGGGGACACCGGGGAGCTGTTTTTT
j_call: TRBJ1-6; clone_size: .; v_call: TRBV10-1; d_call: .; cdr3_aa: CARAITSPLHF; cdr3_nt: TGCGCCAGAGCGATCACTTCACCCCTCCACTTT
j_call: TRBJ1-1; clone_size: .; v_call: TRBV12-3/TRBV12-4; d_call: .; cdr3_aa: CASSLQGGEAFF; cdr3_nt: TGTGCCAGCAGCCTACAGGGTGGTGAAGCTTTCTTT